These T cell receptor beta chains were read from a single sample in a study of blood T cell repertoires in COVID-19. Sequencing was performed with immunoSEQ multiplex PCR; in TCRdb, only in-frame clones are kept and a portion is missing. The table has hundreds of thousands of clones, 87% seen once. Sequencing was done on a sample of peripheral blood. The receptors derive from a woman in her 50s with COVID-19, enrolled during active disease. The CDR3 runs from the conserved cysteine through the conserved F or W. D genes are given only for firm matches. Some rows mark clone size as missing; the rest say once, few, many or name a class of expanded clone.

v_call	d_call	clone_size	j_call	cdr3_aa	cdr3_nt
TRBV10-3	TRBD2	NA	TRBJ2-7	CAISESSGRAGGAYEQYF	TGTGCCATCAGTGAGTCGAGCGGGAGGGCCGGGGGGGCCTACGAGCAGTACTTC
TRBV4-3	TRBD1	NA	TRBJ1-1	CASSQGRDRVDTEAFF	TGCGCCAGCAGCCAAGGCCGGGACAGGGTGGACACTGAAGCTTTCTTT
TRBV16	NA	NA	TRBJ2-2	CASSPPRETRRTGELFF	TGTGCCAGCAGCCCCCCCCGGGAGACTAGGAGGACCGGGGAGCTGTTTTTT
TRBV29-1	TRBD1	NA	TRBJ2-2	CSVDRGRQTGELFF	TGCAGCGTAGACAGGGGGCGCCAGACCGGGGAGCTGTTTTTT
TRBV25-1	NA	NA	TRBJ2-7	CASSEVDKWYF	TGTGCCAGCAGTGAGGTGGACAAATGGTACTTC
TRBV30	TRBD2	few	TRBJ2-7	CAWSVPGSGSYEQYF	TGTGCCTGGAGTGTCCCGGGGAGCGGGAGTTACGAGCAGTACTTC
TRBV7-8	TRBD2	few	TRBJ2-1	CASSLTSGSTFVYNEQFF	TGTGCCAGCAGCCTGACTAGCGGGAGTACCTTTGTCTACAATGAGCAGTTCTTC
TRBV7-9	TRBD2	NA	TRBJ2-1	CASSYLAGANNEQFF	TGTGCCAGCAGCTACCTAGCGGGAGCCAACAATGAGCAGTTCTTC
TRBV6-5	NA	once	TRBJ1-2	CASSSDGYTF	TGTGCCAGCAGCTCAGATGGCTACACCTTC
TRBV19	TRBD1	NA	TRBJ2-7	CASSIGRDRVAYEQYF	TGTGCCAGTAGTATAGGAAGGGACAGGGTCGCCTACGAGCAGTACTTC
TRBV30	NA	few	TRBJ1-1	CAWTGGMNTEAFF	TGTGCCTGGACGGGGGGGATGAACACTGAAGCTTTCTTT
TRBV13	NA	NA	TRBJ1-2	CASSLARGFYGYTF	TGTGCCAGCAGCTTAGCGCGGGGCTTCTATGGCTACACCTTC
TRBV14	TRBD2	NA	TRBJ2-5	CASSQFGTSGLTGTQYF	TGTGCCAGCAGCCAATTCGGGACTAGCGGGCTAACAGGGACCCAGTACTTC
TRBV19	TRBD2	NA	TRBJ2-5	CASRLAGVGETQYF	TGTGCCAGTAGGCTAGCGGGAGTCGGAGAGACCCAGTACTTC
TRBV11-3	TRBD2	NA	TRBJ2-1	CASSLEGAGGGNEQFF	TGTGCCAGCAGCTTAGAGGGGGCGGGAGGCGGCAATGAGCAGTTCTTC
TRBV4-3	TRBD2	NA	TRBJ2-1	CASSRTSGTYNEQFF	TGCGCCAGCAGCCGGACTAGCGGGACATACAATGAGCAGTTCTTC
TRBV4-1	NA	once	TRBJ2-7	CASSQDPRGALYEQYF	TGCGCCAGCAGCCAAGATCCACGGGGGGCCCTCTACGAGCAGTACTTC
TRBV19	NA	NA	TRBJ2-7	CASGRPPSYEQYF	TGTGCCAGCGGGAGACCCCCTTCCTACGAGCAGTACTTC
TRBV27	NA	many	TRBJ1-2	CASSARQGYYGYTF	TGTGCCAGCAGTGCGCGCCAGGGGTACTATGGCTACACCTTC
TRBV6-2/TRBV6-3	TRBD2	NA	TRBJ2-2	CASSRLAGGNTGELFF	TGTGCCAGCAGTCGACTAGCGGGAGGGAACACCGGGGAGCTGTTTTTT
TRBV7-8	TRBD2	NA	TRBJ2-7	CASSLVGLAASYEQYF	TGTGCCAGCAGCTTAGTAGGCCTAGCGGCCTCCTACGAGCAGTACTTC
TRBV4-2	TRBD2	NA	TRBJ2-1	CASSPFGEGETNEQFF	TGTGCCAGCAGCCCCTTTGGGGAGGGAGAAACCAATGAGCAGTTCTTC
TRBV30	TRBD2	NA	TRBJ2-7	CASEGLAGYEQYF	TGTGCCTCCGAGGGACTAGCGGGCTACGAGCAGTACTTC
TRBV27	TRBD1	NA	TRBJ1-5	CASSRSSQGAGQPQHF	TGTGCCAGCAGTCGCTCGTCCCAGGGGGCCGGTCAGCCCCAGCATTTT
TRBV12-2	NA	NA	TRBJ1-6	CASRSPSSLTNSPLHF	TGTGCAAGTCGCTCCCCCTCGTCACTTACTAATTCACCCCTCCACTTT
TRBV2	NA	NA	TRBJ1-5	CASADISNQPQHF	TGTGCCAGCGCGGATATTAGCAATCAGCCCCAGCATTTT
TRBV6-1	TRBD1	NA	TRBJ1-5	CASSEAEGTGLNQPQHF	TGTGCCAGCAGTGAAGCGGAAGGGACAGGCCTCAATCAGCCCCAGCATTTT
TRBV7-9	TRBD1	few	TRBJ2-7	CASSLGTGGDGHYEQYF	TGTGCCAGCAGCTTAGGGACAGGGGGGGACGGCCACTACGAGCAGTACTTC
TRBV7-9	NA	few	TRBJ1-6	CASSLGQAPNSPLHF	TGTGCCAGCAGCTTAGGACAGGCGCCCAATTCACCCCTCCACTTT
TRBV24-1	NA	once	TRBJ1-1	CATSRGAEAFF	TGTGCCACCAGTCGGGGGGCTGAAGCTTTCTTT
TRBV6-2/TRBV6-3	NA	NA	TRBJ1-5	CASSYPTGISNQPQHF	TGTGCCAGCAGTTACCCTACAGGGATAAGCAATCAGCCCCAGCATTTT
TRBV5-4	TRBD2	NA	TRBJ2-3	CASSPGTSSSADTQYF	TGTGCCAGCAGCCCGGGGACTAGCAGCTCGGCAGATACGCAGTATTTT
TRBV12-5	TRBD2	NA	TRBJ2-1	CASGWGTSGRAFYNEQFF	TGTGCTAGTGGTTGGGGGACTAGCGGGAGGGCCTTTTACAATGAGCAGTTCTTC
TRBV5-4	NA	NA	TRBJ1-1	CASSSDGRNTEAFF	TGTGCCAGCAGCTCGGACGGGAGGAACACTGAAGCTTTCTTT
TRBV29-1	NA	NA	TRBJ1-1	CSVPPRVPLLEAFF	TGCAGCGTGCCCCCCAGGGTACCGCTGCTGGAAGCTTTCTTT